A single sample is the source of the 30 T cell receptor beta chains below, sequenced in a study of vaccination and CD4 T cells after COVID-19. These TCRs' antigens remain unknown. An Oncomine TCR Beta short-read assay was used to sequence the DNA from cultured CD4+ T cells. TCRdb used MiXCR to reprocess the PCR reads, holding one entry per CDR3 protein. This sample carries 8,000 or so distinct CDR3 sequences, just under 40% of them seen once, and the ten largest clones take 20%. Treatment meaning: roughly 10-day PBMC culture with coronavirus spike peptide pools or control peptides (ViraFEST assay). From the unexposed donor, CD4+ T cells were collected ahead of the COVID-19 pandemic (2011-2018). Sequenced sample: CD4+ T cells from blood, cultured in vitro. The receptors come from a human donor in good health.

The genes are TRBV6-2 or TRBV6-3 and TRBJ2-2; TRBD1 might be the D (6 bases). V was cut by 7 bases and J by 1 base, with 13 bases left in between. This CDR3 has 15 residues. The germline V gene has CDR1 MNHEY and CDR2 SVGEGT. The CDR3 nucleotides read TGTGCCAGCAACCTAGACAGGCGGAACACCGGGGAGCTGTTTTTT. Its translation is CASNLDRRNTGELFF.

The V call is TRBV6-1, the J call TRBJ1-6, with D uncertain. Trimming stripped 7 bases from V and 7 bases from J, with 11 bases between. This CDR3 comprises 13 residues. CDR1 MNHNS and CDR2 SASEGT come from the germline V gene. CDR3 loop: CASTRLSNSPLHF. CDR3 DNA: TGTGCCAGCACCAGACTATCCAATTCACCCCTCCACTTT.

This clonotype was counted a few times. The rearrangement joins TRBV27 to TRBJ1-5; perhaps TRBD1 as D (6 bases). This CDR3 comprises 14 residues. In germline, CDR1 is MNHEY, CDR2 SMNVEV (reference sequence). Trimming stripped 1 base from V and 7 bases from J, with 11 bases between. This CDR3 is CASSLWGARQPQHF. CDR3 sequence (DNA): TGTGCCAGCAGTTTATGGGGGGCTCGACAGCCCCAGCATTTT.

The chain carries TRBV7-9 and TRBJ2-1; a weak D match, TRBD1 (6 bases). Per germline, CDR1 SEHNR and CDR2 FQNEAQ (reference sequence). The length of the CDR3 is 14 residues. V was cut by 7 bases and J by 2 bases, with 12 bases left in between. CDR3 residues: CASTRTGPYNEQFF. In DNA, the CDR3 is TGTGCCAGCACTAGAACAGGGCCCTACAATGAGCAGTTCTTC.

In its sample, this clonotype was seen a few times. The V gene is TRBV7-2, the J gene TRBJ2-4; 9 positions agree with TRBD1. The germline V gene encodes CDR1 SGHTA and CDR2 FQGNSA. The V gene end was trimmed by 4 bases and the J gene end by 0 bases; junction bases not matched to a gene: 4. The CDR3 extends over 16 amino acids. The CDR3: CASSYKQGAAKNIQYF. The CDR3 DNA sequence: TGTGCCAGCAGCTATAAACAGGGGGCAGCCAAAAACATTCAGTACTTC.

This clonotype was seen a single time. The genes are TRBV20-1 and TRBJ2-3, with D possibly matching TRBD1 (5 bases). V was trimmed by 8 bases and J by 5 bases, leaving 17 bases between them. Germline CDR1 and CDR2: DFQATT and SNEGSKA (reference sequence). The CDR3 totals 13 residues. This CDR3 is CSSHLLTGDTQYF. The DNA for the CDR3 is TGCAGTTCCCACTTGTTAACAGGAGATACGCAGTATTTT.

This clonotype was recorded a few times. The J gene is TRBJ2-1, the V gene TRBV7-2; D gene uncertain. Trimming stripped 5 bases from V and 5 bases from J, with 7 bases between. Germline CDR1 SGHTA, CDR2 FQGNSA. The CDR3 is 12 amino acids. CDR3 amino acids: CASSNWDNEQFF. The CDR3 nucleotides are TGTGCCAGCAGCAACTGGGACAATGAGCAGTTCTTC.

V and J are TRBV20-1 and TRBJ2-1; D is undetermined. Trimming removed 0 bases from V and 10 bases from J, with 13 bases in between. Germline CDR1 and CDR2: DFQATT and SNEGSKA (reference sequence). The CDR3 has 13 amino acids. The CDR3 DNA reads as TGCAGTGCTAGAGAAGGACCTCCGACGGAGCAGTTCTTC. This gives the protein CSAREGPPTEQFF.

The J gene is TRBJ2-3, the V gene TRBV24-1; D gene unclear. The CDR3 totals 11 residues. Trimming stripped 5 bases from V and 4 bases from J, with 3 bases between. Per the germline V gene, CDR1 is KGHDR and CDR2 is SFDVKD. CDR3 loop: CATSAADTQYF. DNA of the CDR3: TGTGCCACCAGTGCAGCAGATACGCAGTATTTT.

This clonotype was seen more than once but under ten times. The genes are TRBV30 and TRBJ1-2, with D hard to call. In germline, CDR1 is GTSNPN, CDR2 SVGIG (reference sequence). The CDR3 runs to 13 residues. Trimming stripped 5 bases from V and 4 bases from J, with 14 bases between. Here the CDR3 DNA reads TGTGCCTGGGGCCGGGATAGACCCTATGGCTACACCTTC. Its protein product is CAWGRDRPYGYTF.

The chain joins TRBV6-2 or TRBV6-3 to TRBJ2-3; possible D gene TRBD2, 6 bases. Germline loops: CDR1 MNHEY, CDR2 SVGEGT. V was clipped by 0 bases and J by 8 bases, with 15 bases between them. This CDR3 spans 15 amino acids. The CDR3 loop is CASSYSTAGLGTQYF. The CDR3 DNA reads TGTGCCAGCAGTTACTCGACTGCGGGGTTAGGTACGCAGTATTTT.

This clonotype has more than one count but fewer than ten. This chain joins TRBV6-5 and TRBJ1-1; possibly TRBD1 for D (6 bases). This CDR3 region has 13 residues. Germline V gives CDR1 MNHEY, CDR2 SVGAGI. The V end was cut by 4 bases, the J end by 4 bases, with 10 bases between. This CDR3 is CASSSRGGTEAFF. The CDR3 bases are TGTGCCAGCAGTTCCAGGGGTGGCACTGAAGCTTTCTTT.

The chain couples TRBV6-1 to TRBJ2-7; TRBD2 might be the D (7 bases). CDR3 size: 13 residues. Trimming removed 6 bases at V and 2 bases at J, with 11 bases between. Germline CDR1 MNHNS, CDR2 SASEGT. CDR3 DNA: TGTGCCAGCAGGGGGGGGCTCGCCTACGAGCAGTACTTC. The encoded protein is CASRGGLAYEQYF.

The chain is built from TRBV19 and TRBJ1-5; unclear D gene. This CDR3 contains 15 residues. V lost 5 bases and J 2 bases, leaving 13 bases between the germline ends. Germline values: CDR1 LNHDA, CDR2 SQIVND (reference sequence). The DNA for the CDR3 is TGTGCCAGTAGTGGGAGGGAGGAGGGCAATCAGCCCCAGCATTTT. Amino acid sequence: CASSGREEGNQPQHF.

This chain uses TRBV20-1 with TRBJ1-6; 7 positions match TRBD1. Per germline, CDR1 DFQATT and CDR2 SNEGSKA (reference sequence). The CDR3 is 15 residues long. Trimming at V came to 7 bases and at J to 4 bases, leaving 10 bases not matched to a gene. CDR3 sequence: CSVTTGQQYNSPLHF. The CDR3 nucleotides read TGCAGTGTTACGACGGGACAGCAATATAATTCACCCCTCCACTTT.

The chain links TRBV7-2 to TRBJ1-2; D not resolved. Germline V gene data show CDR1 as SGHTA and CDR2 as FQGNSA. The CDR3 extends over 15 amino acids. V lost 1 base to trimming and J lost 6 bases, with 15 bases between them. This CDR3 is CASSLEILYRDGYTF. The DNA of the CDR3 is TGTGCCAGCAGCTTAGAGATCCTCTACCGGGATGGCTACACCTTC.

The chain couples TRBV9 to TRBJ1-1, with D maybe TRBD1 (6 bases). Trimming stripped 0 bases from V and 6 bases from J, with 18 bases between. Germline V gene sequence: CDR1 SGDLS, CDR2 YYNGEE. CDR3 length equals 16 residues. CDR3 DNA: TGTGCCAGCAGCGTAGGGACCAGGCAGGGGAGCGCTGAAGCTTTCTTT. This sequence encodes CASSVGTRQGSAEAFF.

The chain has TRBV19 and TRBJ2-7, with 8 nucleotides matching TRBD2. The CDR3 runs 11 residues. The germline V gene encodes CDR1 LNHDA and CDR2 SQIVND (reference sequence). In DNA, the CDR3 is TGTGCAGCGGGAGAGGGCTACGAGCAGTACTTC. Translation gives CAAGEGYEQYF. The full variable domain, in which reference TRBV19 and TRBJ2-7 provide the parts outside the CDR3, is DGGITQSPKYLFRKEGQNVTLSCEQNLNHDAMYWYRQDPGQGLRLIYYSQIVNDFQKGDIAEGYSVSREKKESFPLTVTSAQKNPTAFYLCAAGEGYEQYFGPGTRLTVT.

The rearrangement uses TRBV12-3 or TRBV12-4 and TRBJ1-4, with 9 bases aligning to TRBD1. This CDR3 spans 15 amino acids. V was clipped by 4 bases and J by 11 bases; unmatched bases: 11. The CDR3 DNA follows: TGTGCCAGCAGTTCAAACCAGGGACAGGGAGGGAAACTGTTTTTT. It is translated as CASSSNQGQGGKLFF.

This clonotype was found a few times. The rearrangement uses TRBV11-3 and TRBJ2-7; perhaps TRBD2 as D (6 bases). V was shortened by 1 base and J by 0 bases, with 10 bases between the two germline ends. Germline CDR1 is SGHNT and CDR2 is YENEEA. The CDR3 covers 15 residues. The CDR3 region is CASSLGRRGSYEQYF. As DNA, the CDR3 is TGTGCCAGCAGCTTAGGCCGGCGGGGCTCCTACGAGCAGTACTTC.

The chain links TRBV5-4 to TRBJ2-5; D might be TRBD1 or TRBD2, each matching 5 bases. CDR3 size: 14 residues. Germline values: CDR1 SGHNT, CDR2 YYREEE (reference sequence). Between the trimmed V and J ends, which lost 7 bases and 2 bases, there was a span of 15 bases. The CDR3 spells CASSRGGLQETQYF. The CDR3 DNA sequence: TGTGCCAGCTCTCGTGGGGGTCTACAAGAGACCCAGTACTTC.

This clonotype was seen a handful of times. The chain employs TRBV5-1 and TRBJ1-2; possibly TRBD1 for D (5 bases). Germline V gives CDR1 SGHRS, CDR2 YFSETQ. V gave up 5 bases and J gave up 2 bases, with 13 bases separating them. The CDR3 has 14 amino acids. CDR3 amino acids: CASSYPGSNYGYTF. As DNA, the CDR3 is TGCGCCAGCAGTTACCCAGGGTCGAACTATGGCTACACCTTC.

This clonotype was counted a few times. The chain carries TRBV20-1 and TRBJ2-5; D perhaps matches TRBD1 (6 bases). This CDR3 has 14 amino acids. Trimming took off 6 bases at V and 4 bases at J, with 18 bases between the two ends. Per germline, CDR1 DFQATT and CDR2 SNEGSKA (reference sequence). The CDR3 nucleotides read TGCAGTGCGGGGACAAATGGGGCGGGAGAGACCCAGTACTTC. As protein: CSAGTNGAGETQYF.

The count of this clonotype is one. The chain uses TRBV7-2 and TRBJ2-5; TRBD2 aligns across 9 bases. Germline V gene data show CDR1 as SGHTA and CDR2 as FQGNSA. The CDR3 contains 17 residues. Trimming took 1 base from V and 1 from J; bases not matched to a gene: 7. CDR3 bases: TGTGCCAGCAGCTTAGTCGCCAGCGGGGGGACCCAAGAGACCCAGTACTTC. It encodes CASSLVASGGTQETQYF.

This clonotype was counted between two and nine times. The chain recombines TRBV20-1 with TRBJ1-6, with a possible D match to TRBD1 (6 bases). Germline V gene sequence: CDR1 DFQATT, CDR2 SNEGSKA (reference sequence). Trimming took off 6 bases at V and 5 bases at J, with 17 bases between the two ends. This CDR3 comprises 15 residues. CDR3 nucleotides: TGCAGTGCCGTCCTTGGACAGTTAAATAATTCACCCCTCCACTTT. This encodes CSAVLGQLNNSPLHF.

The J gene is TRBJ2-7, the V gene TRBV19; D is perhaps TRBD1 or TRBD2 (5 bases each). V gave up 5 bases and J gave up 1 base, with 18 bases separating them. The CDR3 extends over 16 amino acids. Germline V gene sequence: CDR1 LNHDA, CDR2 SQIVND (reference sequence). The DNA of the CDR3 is TGTGCCAGTAGTCCGAACCACGGGGCAGCTTCCTACGAGCAGTACTTC. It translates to CASSPNHGAASYEQYF.

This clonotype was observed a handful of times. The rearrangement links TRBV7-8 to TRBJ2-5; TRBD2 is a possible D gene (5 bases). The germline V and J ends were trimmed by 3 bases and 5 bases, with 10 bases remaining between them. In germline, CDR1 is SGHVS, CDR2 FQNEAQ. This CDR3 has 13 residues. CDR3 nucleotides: TGTGCCAGCAGCTTTCGTCGGAGGGAGACCCAGTACTTC. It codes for CASSFRRRETQYF.

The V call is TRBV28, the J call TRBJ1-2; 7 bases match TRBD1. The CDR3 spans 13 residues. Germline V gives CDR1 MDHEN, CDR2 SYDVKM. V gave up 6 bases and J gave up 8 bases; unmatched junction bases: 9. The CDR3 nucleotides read TGTGCCAGCAGGTCCGGACAGGTTCTAGGCTACACCTTC. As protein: CASRSGQVLGYTF.

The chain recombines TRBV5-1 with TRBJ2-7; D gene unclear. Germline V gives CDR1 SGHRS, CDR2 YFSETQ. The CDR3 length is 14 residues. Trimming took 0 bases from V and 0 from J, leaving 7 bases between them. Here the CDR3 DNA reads TGCGCCAGCAGCTTGGTGACGGACTCCTACGAGCAGTACTTC. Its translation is CASSLVTDSYEQYF.

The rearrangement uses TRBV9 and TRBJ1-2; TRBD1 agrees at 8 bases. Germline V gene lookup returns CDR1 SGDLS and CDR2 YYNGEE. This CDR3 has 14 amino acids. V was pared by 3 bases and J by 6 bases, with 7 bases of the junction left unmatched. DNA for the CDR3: TGTGCCAGCAGCGCAAACAGGGGGGAAGATGGCTACACCTTC. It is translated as CASSANRGEDGYTF.